The source of this T cell receptor beta chain is a study of blood T cell repertoires in COVID-19. Study background: Acute and convalescent COVID-19 samples came from the United States, Italy and Spain. The cDNA or gDNA used as material had been derived from T cells, B-cell-depleted T cells, or PBMCs.

Only one count was recorded for this clone. The germline V gene encodes CDR1 KGHSH and CDR2 LQKENI. Trimming removed 3 bases from V and 2 bases from J; junction bases left unmatched: 3. CDR3 length: 16 residues. In the original workflow: Reference gene primer amplification in the assay estimated nucleated cell counts. The table came from immunoSEQ multiplex PCR; TCRdb's copy has only in-frame clones and leaves some out. That table is the source of V, J and clone size, and D and trimming were worked out from the DNA. The sample has 200,000 or so clones; approximately 79% are singletons. The V call is TRBV18, the J call TRBJ2-3; 12 nucleotides line up with TRBD2. The receptor was derived from a man younger than 40 with active or convalescent COVID-19. Sequencing was done on a sample of peripheral blood. CDR3 in amino acids: CASSPPSGGVTDTQYF. The CDR3 nucleotides read TGTGCCAGCTCACCCCCTAGCGGGGGGGTCACAGATACGCAGTATTTT. The whole variable domain, filled in from reference TRBV18 and TRBJ2-3, reads NAGVMQNPRHLVRRRGQEARLRCSPMKGHSHVYWYRQLPEEGLKFMVYLQKENIIDESGMPKERFSAEFPKEGPSILRIQQVVRGDSAAYFCASSPPSGGVTDTQYFGPGTRLTVL.